The present T cell receptor (beta chain) was sequenced within a study of cytomegalovirus exposure and HLA in healthy donors. Whole-study results and caveats: Most of the TCR beta V segments (in an earlier analysis) were productive either about 90% or about 30% of the time. Among immune exposure information, only CMV serostatus was available. According to a later analysis, donors in an Asian-associated ancestry cluster reportedly had fewer N-insertions than the roughly 660-donor mean.

The CDR3 spans 18 residues. After removal of 5 bases from V and 0 bases from J, the junction contained 16 bases not matched to a gene. Germline V gives CDR1 LNHDA, CDR2 SQIVND (reference sequence). The PCR employed 60 Vbeta primers together with 13 Jbeta primers. The method was immunoSEQ multiplex PCR; TCRdb's version includes in-frame clones alone and lacks a portion of them. Of 150,000 to 200,000 clones listed, around 72% are singletons. Remarks on this clone: Its specificity is not known.

Material: PBMCs. This receptor was taken from a man aged 35 to 55 in good health and CMV-seropositive. V is TRBV19 and J is TRBJ2-7; 7 bases fit TRBD1. In DNA, the CDR3 is TGTGCCAGTAGTGGAGGCCAAACAGGGGTACCAAGCTCCTACGAGCAGTACTTC. Amino acids: CASSGGQTGVPSSYEQYF.